The present T cell receptor (beta chain) was sequenced within a study of cytomegalovirus exposure and HLA in healthy donors (dated by TCRdb to the late 2010s). Regarding the research as a whole: An earlier analysis of approximately 600 of the donors reported approximately 300 Gb of sequence data and around 120 million unique TCR beta sequences from about 180 million T cells. In a later genetic analysis, genome-wide SNP genotypes for about three fifths of the 666 donors were used, and that subset was treated as a discovery cohort. A separate validation cohort of 90 to 150 different subjects was used in addition to the roughly 700-subject first cohort. The study used immunosequencing to profile the T cell repertoires of approximately 690 subjects and linked those repertoires to cytomegalovirus serostatus. Rather than using new phenotypic data, the later analysis identified candidate immune exposures from TCR beta sequences and from how often those sequences occurred across donors. All discovery cohort repertoires had been generated using a single sequencing platform. Alongside the repertoire data, information on donor age, sex, ethnicity and CMV serostatus was compiled. Among the approximately 400 genotyped donors, around 79% belonged to the genetic ancestry cluster associated with self-reported Caucasian donors. Class I and class II HLA loci were covered by the typing at four-digit resolution. The study combined high-throughput TCR immunosequencing, statistical association of individual TCRs with disease status, and machine learning to predict cytomegalovirus infection status. In a later analysis, previously published TCR beta repertoires from 550 to 700 donors were re-analyzed and high-resolution HLA genotyping was added so that TCR occurrence patterns could be studied. An early release that covered approximately 600 HLA-typed donors contained approximately 300 gigabases of sequencing data and tens of millions of unique TCR sequences. Typing coverage differed by locus: A, B, C, DRB1 and DQB1 were typed in roughly 620-630 donors, DQA1 in 522, DPA1 in nearly 610, and DPB1 in roughly 470. Among about 360 genotyped donors of the cohort, an average of about 240,000 unique TCR beta nucleotide sequences were sequenced per donor, about a sixth of them non-productive. The aim of the study was to test whether cataloging public T cell receptors could identify signatures of past pathogen exposure. An earlier analysis of 450 to 750 of the donors used high-throughput TCR beta sequencing to judge whether each TCR beta V gene segment behaved as functional or pseudogenic. Because of strong linkage in the cohort, roughly five DR-DQ haplotypes were treated as single units for association and clustering. Results and caveats for the whole study, not just this receptor: Cytomegalovirus status was reported to be diagnosed by the classifier with high specificity and sensitivity in both the original and validation cohorts. About 17 rarely observed V segments, including chromosome 9 orphons, were excluded from the earlier analysis of 550 to 700 of the donors because counts were too low. In a later analysis, the rate of TCR association differed among HLA loci, with DRB1 alleles having the most associated TCRs and HLA-C alleles having the fewest. A further reported finding was that TCR beta sequences accurately predicted the HLA-A and HLA-B alleles for most subjects in the first cohort. An association between a missense DCLRE1C variant and V-gene and J-gene trimming of TCR beta chains was found in a later genetic analysis and replicated in an independent cohort. In a later analysis, some 17,000 TCR beta sequences were associated with specific HLA alleles at a false discovery rate of 0.05. A later analysis found that most CMV-associated TCR beta chains appeared HLA-restricted, with HLA associations seemingly driven largely by CMV exposure. Linkage disequilibrium might explain the correlated functional status among segregating V segments, but an unknown experimental factor could not be ruled out. The study listed 150 to 200 TCR beta chains as associated with cytomegalovirus. A cluster of highly shared sequence variants was judged likely to represent a technical artifact of the sequencing pipeline. When HLA alleles, especially DR and DQ, strongly co-occurred, attributing TCR associations to individual alleles was difficult. HLA typing was unavailable for some donors at each locus, so association tests used only the typed subset. Sequencing depth was assumed to be roughly uniform across donors in the presence/absence analyses, though that assumption may not hold. In vitro tests confirmed that a few of the cytomegalovirus-associated TCR beta chains recognize cytomegalovirus antigens. For the cohort, immune exposure information was limited to CMV serostatus. In a later analysis, several top co-occurrence clusters were reported to appear linked to parvovirus B19, influenza, CMV and Epstein-Barr virus. Across donors, most TCR sequences were observed very rarely, whereas some public TCRs were present in many individuals. A later analysis found that HLA-associated TCR beta chains were more clonally expanded and had lower generation probabilities than equally common non-associated chains. In an earlier analysis of around 500 of the donors, most TCR beta V segments appeared in productive rearrangements about 87% or about 30% of the time, broadly matching IMGT annotations. The authors suggested that the approach could potentially be extended to other disease states and immunological phenotypes. Compared with the roughly 720-donor mean, donors in an Asian-associated ancestry cluster had fewer N-insertions in productive TCRs, according to a later genetic analysis. This cohort had only TCR beta chains sequenced, and the lack of alpha or paired-chain data limited which features could be detected.

The library was made by the immunoSEQ multiplex PCR assay. For the multiplex PCR, a mixture combining 60 forward primers for TCR Vbeta segments and 13 reverse primers for TCR Jbeta segments was used. Amplification of the CDR3 region of rearranged TCR beta genes was performed with a multiplex PCR assay on genomic DNA. The amplified TCR beta libraries were sequenced on the Illumina HiSeq System as 87-base-pair reads. As for the authors' bioinformatics: Across the 670 or so repertoires, a later analysis counted some 80 million unique TCR beta chains, around 11 million of which were shared by at least two donors. Raw reads were error-corrected and collapsed into unique sequences by a nearest-neighbor algorithm in which closely related sequences were merged to remove PCR and sequencing errors. To assign V, D and J gene segments, CDR3 sequences were aligned to IMGT reference sequences. For a sequence to be retained, a match of at least six nucleotides to both a V gene segment and a J gene segment was required. Rearrangements were classified as productive when the CDR3 lacked stop codons and remained in frame with V and J, and all other rearrangements were classified as non-productive. Following IMGT convention, CDR3 was defined as the stretch from the second conserved V-encoded cysteine to the conserved J-encoded phenylalanine. The earlier analysis of fewer than 700 of the donors excluded sequences that lacked an unambiguous match to a single V gene segment. An earlier analysis of fewer than 650 of the donors classified V segments as functional when productive rearrangements were above 56.7% and as segregating when the standard deviation between donors was above 5%. A statistical classification framework was built for diagnosing cytomegalovirus status from the catalog of TCR beta chain sequences. V and J gene assignment, in a later analysis, came from comparing TCR nucleotide sequences with IMGT/GENE-DB human TR gene sequences. In a later analysis, CDR3 sequences and most-parsimonious VDJ recombination scenarios were assigned using the TCRdist pipeline. A later analysis defined each TCR beta chain by its CDR3 amino acid sequence plus V-gene family, and excluded reads lacking a unique V-gene family. To address suspected cross-contamination and a sequencing artifact, a later analysis removed approximately 590 highly shared, low-generation-probability nucleotide sequences. A later analysis calculated a clonal expansion index for each public chain from normalized within-repertoire ranks of inferred template counts. A later analysis computed generation probabilities with a VDJ recombination model fitted to out-of-frame rearrangements, and checked the results against IGoR. Hypergeometric tests were used in a later analysis to score TCR-TCR, TCR-HLA and TCR-CMV co-occurrence, with a repertoire-size bias correction applied to the TCR pairs. To estimate false discovery rates, a later analysis permuted the HLA or CMV assignments 20 times. In a later analysis, co-occurring TCRs were grouped with DBSCAN, and TCRdist sequence similarity was added when clustering was performed within HLA-allele-positive subsets. Repertoires with fewer than 30,000 or more than 120,000 public chains were left out of co-occurrence clustering, as were a few repertoires with anomalous nucleotide sharing. In TCRdb, the immuneACCESS table is reduced to in-frame sequences with V and J assigned. These tables do not hold every clone; where another copy was compared, an unresolved V gene accounts for under half, and the others remain unexplained. V and J calls and clone size are given by that table; D and trimming were obtained from the DNA. This sample has roughly 200,000 clones in its table, and approximately 80% of those were observed once. Clones ranked in the top ten supply less than 2% of the sample.

The cohort comprised several hundred healthy bone marrow donors. At the time of sampling, all cohort members were nominally healthy, though unrecorded immune exposures were likely present. The donor tested CMV seronegative, placing the donor among the roughly 340 seronegative members of the cohort. A peripheral blood sample was provided by each donor, and peripheral blood mononuclear cells were used for TCR beta sequencing. Genomic DNA was extracted from the blood cell samples with the Qiagen DNeasy Blood Extraction Kit. Points on this clone: Its antigen target is currently unknown. No base qualities exist here, and no much larger clone lies one base off it.

Sequenced material: PBMCs. This TCR derives from a woman between 18 and 30 years old in good health and CMV-seronegative.

CDR3 protein: CASSHYTRSYNEQFF. The DNA is as follows: TGTGCCAGCAGCCACTACACTAGAAGCTACAATGAGCAGTTCTTC. In this chain, TRBV7-8 is recombined with TRBJ2-1, and perhaps TRBD2 as D gene, on 5 matching bases. The germline V gene specifies SGHVS as CDR1 and FQNEAQ as CDR2. The CDR3 has 15 amino acids, counting the end cysteine and phenylalanine. Only the CDR3 part of the read is kept: 45 bases, read in frame from the first base. V is shortened by 5 bases, J by 3 bases, and the region joining them spans 14 bases.